This T cell receptor beta chain appears in the sequencing data of a study of PD-L1 blockade in urothelial cancer. Study in general: Dosed intravenously at 1,200 mg every 3 weeks, atezolizumab was initiated by patients in the mid-2010s.

This clone was observed a handful of times. Some clones are missing from TCRdb's copy, which holds only in-frame ones; the method was immunoSEQ multiplex PCR. The table includes tens of thousands of clones, about 80% detected once. In germline, CDR1 is SGHAT, CDR2 FQDESV (reference sequence). CDR3 length: 19 amino acids. V trimming: 5 bases; J trimming: 2 bases; junction bases outside the gene matches: 14. This TCR was recovered from an older man with urothelial cancer. Sequences were derived from PBMCs, sampled around atezolizumab (anti-PD-L1) treatment. V usage is TRBV11-1 and J usage is TRBJ2-7; 14 bases are shared with TRBD2. The CDR3 is CASSPSGLAGGTKTYEQYF. Here the CDR3 DNA reads TGTGCCAGCAGCCCCTCAGGACTAGCGGGAGGAACCAAAACCTACGAGCAGTACTTC.